The present T cell receptor (beta chain) was sequenced within a study of CD8 T cells in ankylosing spondylitis listed by TCRdb under 2017. Looking at the study overall: The study set out to find disease-linked TCR variants by profiling T cell receptor beta repertoires in ankylosing spondylitis patients and healthy donors. In total, the full study cohort was made up of some 100 healthy donors and about two dozen ankylosing spondylitis patients. Peripheral blood was sampled, and synovial fluid was additionally collected from ankylosing spondylitis patients.

Details on this clonotype: The clone's antigen remains unknown. No quality values exist for individual bases; no much larger clone is one base distant.

Instrument on record: Illumina HiSeq 2500. TCR beta libraries were prepared by quantitative 5'-RACE with molecular barcodes. From the authors' description of their analysis: A new computational method, built on a probabilistic model of VDJ rearrangement, was used to identify disease-linked TCR variants. TCRdb trimmed the raw reads at Q25, called clones with MiXCR and kept productive beta chains. Rows with a matching CDR3 protein are joined into one entry that keeps the most common DNA and genes. What appears here as the V and J calls and clone size reflects TCRdb's work, not the paper's. Across this sample there are 200,000 to 250,000 distinct CDR3 sequences, with approximately 20% seen only once. The ten top clones hold 42% of the sample. The germline V gene specifies MNHEY as CDR1 and SVGEGT as CDR2. Trimming takes 5 bases from V and 6 bases from J, and the germline ends sit 12 bases apart. The CDR3 has 13 amino acids, counting the end cysteine and phenylalanine. Here the CDR3 DNA is all that survives: 39 bases in frame from base 1.

General study outcomes and caveats: Significant enrichment of the disease-linked clones was reported in matched synovial fluid samples from ankylosing spondylitis patients. The disease-linked clones had a CD8+ phenotype and were found at relatively low frequencies in peripheral blood. Some TCR beta motif variants had previously been reported in synovial fluid and blood of reactive arthritis patients, which suggested common disease-initiation mechanisms. Blood from ankylosing spondylitis patients appeared to be characterized by a TCR beta motif composed of about eight highly homologous amino acid variants.

The sample consisted of blood, either unsorted or a sorted T cell fraction (not recorded which). The receptor was derived from a male donor with ankylosing spondylitis. The V and J genes are TRBV6-2 or TRBV6-3 and TRBJ2-3; TRBD2 might be the D gene, on 6 matching bases. The CDR3 region reads CASSQTRVDTQYF. The sequenced DNA is TGTGCCAGCAGTCAGACTAGGGTGGATACGCAGTATTTT.